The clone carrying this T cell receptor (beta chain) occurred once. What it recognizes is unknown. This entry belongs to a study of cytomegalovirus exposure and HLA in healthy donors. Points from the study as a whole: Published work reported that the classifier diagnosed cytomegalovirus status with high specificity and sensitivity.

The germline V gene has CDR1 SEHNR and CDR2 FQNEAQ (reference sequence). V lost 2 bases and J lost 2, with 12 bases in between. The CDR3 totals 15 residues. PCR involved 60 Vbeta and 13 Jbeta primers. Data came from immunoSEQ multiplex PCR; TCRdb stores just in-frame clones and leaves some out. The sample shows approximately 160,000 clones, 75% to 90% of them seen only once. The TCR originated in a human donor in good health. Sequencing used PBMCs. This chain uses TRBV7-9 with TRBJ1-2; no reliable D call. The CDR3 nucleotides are TGTGCCAGCAGCTTAACCCCAAGAGGGAACTATGGCTACACCTTC. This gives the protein CASSLTPRGNYGYTF.